The 27 T cell receptor beta chains reported below all come from one sample, sequenced in a study of a mutant IDH1 vaccine in newly diagnosed glioma. Measured with immunoSEQ multiplex PCR; TCRdb has only the in-frame clones, and not every one. The table includes fewer than 55,000 clones, around 81% detected once. Antigens for these TCRs are unknown. As to time point: week 35, safety follow-up. Each vaccine dose was 300 ug of mutant IDH1 20-mer peptide, with topical imiquimod. This specimen was PBMCs, taken from a glioma patient whose treatment included an IDH1 peptide vaccine. The receptor set was obtained from a woman in her thirties or forties with glioma. Some clones in this sample may be carry-over from other donors' samples.

This chain joins TRBV28 and TRBJ2-7; TRBD1 might be the D (6 bases). Germline V gene lookup returns CDR1 MDHEN and CDR2 SYDVKM. The length of the CDR3 is 15 residues. V shed 5 bases and J shed 2 bases, with 16 bases lying between them. CDR3 in DNA: TGTGCCAGCAGTCGACCAGGGGTAGGGACCTACGAGCAGTACTTC. Translated, it gives CASSRPGVGTYEQYF.

V is TRBV7-9 and J is TRBJ2-7, with a possible D match to TRBD2 (6 bases). The CDR3 is made up of 14 amino acids. Trimming left V 1 base short and J 6 bases short, with 13 bases between. The germline gives CDR1 SEHNR, CDR2 FQNEAQ (reference sequence). CDR3 residues: CASSLDAGTAEQYF. Written as DNA, the CDR3 is TGTGCCAGCAGCTTAGACGCCGGGACTGCCGAGCAGTACTTC.

CDR3 bases: TGTGCCAGCACACCCCACGGGGTGCGCACCGGGGAGCTGTTTTTT. Protein sequence: CASTPHGVRTGELFF. The chain employs TRBV6-5 and TRBJ2-2, with D perhaps matching TRBD2 (5 bases). Germline V gene sequence: CDR1 MNHEY, CDR2 SVGAGI. The CDR3 consists of 15 residues. The V end lost 7 bases, the J end lost 4 bases, and 16 bases lay between the germline ends.

This clone has just a few counts. This CDR3 is also generated by other DNA sequences in the sample. The chain is built from TRBV9 and TRBJ2-2; no firm D call. This CDR3 contains 12 residues. CDR1 is SGDLS, CDR2 YYNGEE, per germline. The V end lost 0 bases, the J end lost 5 bases, and 2 bases lay between the germline ends. CDR3 sequence (DNA): TGTGCCAGCAGCGTAGTGACCGGGGAGCTGTTTTTT. Its translation is CASSVVTGELFF. The complete variable domain, with remaining parts taken from reference TRBV9 and TRBJ2-2, reads DSGVTQTPKHLITATGQRVTLRCSPRSGDLSVYWYQQSLDQGLQFLIQYYNGEERAKGNILERFSAQQFPDLHSELNLSSLELGDSALYFCASSVVTGELFFGEGSRLTVL.

The CDR3 DNA reads TGCAGCGTTGGGATAACAGCGGAAGCTTTCTTT. Its translation is CSVGITAEAFF. The chain combines TRBV29-1 with TRBJ1-1; no clear D gene. Germline V gene data show CDR1 as SQVTM and CDR2 as ANQGSEA. The CDR3 is made up of 11 amino acids. Trimming left V 4 bases short and J 8 bases short, with 11 bases between.

The chain carries TRBV4-2 and TRBJ2-7; TRBD2 matches at 12 bases. After removal of 2 bases from V and 4 bases from J, the junction contained 3 bases not matched to a gene. Germline V gene data show CDR1 as LGHNA and CDR2 as YNFKEQ. This CDR3 spans 15 amino acids. CDR3 protein: CASSQPSGRGYEQYF. The DNA of the CDR3 is TGTGCCAGCAGCCAACCTAGCGGGAGGGGATACGAGCAGTACTTC.

The chain is built from TRBV28 and TRBJ2-7; 9 bases fit TRBD1. The junction had 11 bases not matched to a gene; V was cut back by 3 bases and J by 5 bases. The CDR3 sequence is 16 residues long. Per the germline V gene, CDR1 is MDHEN and CDR2 is SYDVKM. The CDR3 region is CASSFPVGTGNNEQYF. The CDR3 DNA reads as TGTGCCAGCAGTTTCCCCGTCGGGACAGGGAACAACGAGCAGTACTTC.

This clone was observed once. The J gene is TRBJ2-5, the V gene TRBV7-2, with 14 bases matching TRBD2. The CDR3 consists of 17 residues. V shed 5 bases and J 5 bases; nucleotides not matched to a gene: 10. Germline CDR1 reads SGHTA; CDR2 reads FQGNSA. For the CDR3, the DNA is TGTGCCAGCAGCCCCGGGACTAGCGGGAGACGGTTGGAGACCCAGTACTTC. It is translated as CASSPGTSGRRLETQYF.

The chain joins TRBV4-3 to TRBJ2-6; D ambiguous. V was shortened by 0 bases and J by 0 bases, with 6 bases between the two germline ends. This CDR3 has 16 amino acids. Germline CDR1 LGHNA, CDR2 YSLEER. CDR3 sequence: CASSQEAGSGANVLTF. The CDR3 coding sequence is TGCGCCAGCAGCCAAGAGGCCGGCTCTGGGGCCAACGTCCTGACTTTC.

This chain connects TRBV9 to TRBJ2-1; the D gene is possibly TRBD2 (6 bases). The V end was cut by 4 bases, the J end by 4 bases, with 18 bases between. The CDR3 has 16 amino acids. Germline CDR1 is SGDLS and CDR2 is YYNGEE. CDR3 loop: CASSPYMGGKYNEQFF. DNA for the CDR3: TGTGCCAGCAGCCCTTACATGGGCGGGAAGTACAATGAGCAGTTCTTC.

This sequence joins TRBV6-1 and TRBJ2-5; 8 positions match TRBD2. CDR1 is MNHNS and CDR2 is SASEGT in the germline V gene. The CDR3 is 16 amino acids. The V gene end was trimmed by 0 bases and the J gene end by 5 bases; junction bases not matched to a gene: 8. The CDR3, as DNA: TGTGCCAGCAGTGAAGCCCCGTACGGGAGGGGCGAGACCCAGTACTTC. This sequence encodes CASSEAPYGRGETQYF.

This clone was recorded once. The germline gene is not matched at one end of the junction; a read error may be the cause. The rearrangement joins TRBV4-3 to TRBJ2-4, with a tentative D call TRBD1 (7 bases). Per the germline V gene, CDR1 is LGHNA and CDR2 is YSLEER. The CDR3 contains 16 residues. This chain's CDR3 is CASSQGSEGATNIQYF. The CDR3 DNA follows: TGCGCCAGCAGCCAAGGGTCGGAGGGGGCCACAAACATTCAGTACTTC.

The rearrangement links TRBV5-4 to TRBJ2-2; no clear D gene. V was pared by 7 bases and J by 3 bases, with 13 bases between. There are 14 residues in the CDR3. CDR1 is SGHNT and CDR2 is YYREEE in the germline V gene (reference sequence). DNA of the CDR3: TGTGCCAGCTCAGCGACACGTGACACCGGGGAGCTGTTTTTT. Its translation: CASSATRDTGELFF.

The V call is TRBV28, the J call TRBJ1-3; D might be TRBD1 (6 bases). The CDR3 sequence is 15 residues long. The germline CDR1 and CDR2 sequences are MDHEN and SYDVKM. Trimming removed 6 bases from V and 0 bases from J, with 12 bases in between. The CDR3 protein is CASSGGLFSGNTIYF. The CDR3 DNA sequence: TGTGCCAGCAGCGGGGGCCTATTCTCTGGAAACACCATATATTTT.

This rearrangement joins TRBV9 to TRBJ1-5; TRBD1 matches at 10 bases. The CDR3 spans 16 residues. V lost 0 bases and J lost 7; bases outside the gene matches: 7. Per the germline V gene, CDR1 is SGDLS and CDR2 is YYNGEE. CDR3 nucleotides: TGTGCCAGCAGCGTAGGGGACAGGGGAAATTGGCAGCCCCAGCATTTT. This codes for CASSVGDRGNWQPQHF.

The rearrangement joins TRBV6-1 to TRBJ1-6; D may be TRBD1 (5 bases). V gave up 8 bases and J gave up 3 bases, with 11 bases separating them. This CDR3 spans 14 amino acids. Germline lookup yields CDR1 MNHNS and CDR2 SASEGT. The CDR3 DNA reads TGTGCCAGCCGGGACCCCGTCTATAATTCACCCCTCCACTTT. This translates into CASRDPVYNSPLHF.

The chain combines TRBV7-8 with TRBJ2-4; no clear D gene. The CDR3 is 18 residues long. Germline V lookup: CDR1 SGHVS, CDR2 FQNEAQ. Trimming removed 1 base at V and 0 bases at J, with 16 bases between. CDR3 loop: CASSLGVRVERAKNIQYF. The CDR3, as DNA: TGTGCCAGCAGCTTAGGAGTAAGGGTGGAGAGAGCCAAAAACATTCAGTACTTC.

The chain carries TRBV20-1 and TRBJ2-7; D gene unclear. V lost 1 base and J lost 4, with 5 bases in between. Germline CDR1 and CDR2: DFQATT and SNEGSKA (reference sequence). The CDR3 covers 11 residues. CDR3 in amino acids: CSARAGYEQYF. The CDR3 DNA reads TGCAGTGCTAGAGCTGGGTACGAGCAGTACTTC.

The chain links TRBV5-4 to TRBJ2-3; TRBD2 matches at 8 bases. The length of the CDR3 is 15 residues. Germline CDR1 and CDR2: SGHNT and YYREEE (reference sequence). The V segment lost 1 base and the J segment 0 bases; nucleotides outside the gene matches: 1. DNA of the CDR3: TGTGCCAGCAGCTTGAAGCGGGAGAGCACAGATACGCAGTATTTT. This encodes CASSLKRESTDTQYF.

Note on this clone: The CDR3 does not close with the conserved phenylalanine or tryptophan, likely indicating a read error. It is unclear where the CDR3 begins or ends on the DNA, so no DNA is shown, and the CDR3 is as TCRdb lists it. The chain is built from TRBV19 and TRBJ2-4; the table's D call TRBD1 went unverified against the DNA. The CDR3 length equals 11 residues, ends included. Germline CDR1 LNHDA, CDR2 SQIVND (reference sequence). CDR3: CASTVRDRAYC.

The genes are TRBV7-8 and TRBJ2-7, with TRBD1 matching over 9 bases. Germline CDR1 SGHVS, CDR2 FQNEAQ. After removal of 5 bases from V and 5 bases from J, the junction contained 10 bases not matched to a gene. The CDR3 length is 15 residues. CDR3 nucleotides: TGTGCCAGCAGCCCGTCGGGGACAGGGTCGAACGAGCAGTACTTC. Protein product: CASSPSGTGSNEQYF.

This rearrangement joins TRBV27 to TRBJ2-1; D is unresolved. CDR3 size: 13 residues. Trimming pared 4 bases from V and 3 bases from J, leaving 7 bases between. Germline V gene data show CDR1 as MNHEY and CDR2 as SMNVEV (reference sequence). DNA of the CDR3: TGTGCCAGCAGTTCGGGCAGCTACAATGAGCAGTTCTTC. Its protein product is CASSSGSYNEQFF.

The rearrangement joins TRBV7-8 to TRBJ2-7; no clear D. V was trimmed by 11 bases and J by 0 bases, leaving 11 bases between them. In germline, CDR1 is SGHVS, CDR2 FQNEAQ. The CDR3 covers 12 residues. CDR3 in amino acids: CASRVSSYEQYF. DNA of the CDR3: TGTGCCTCCCGGGTCAGCTCCTACGAGCAGTACTTC.

This rearrangement joins TRBV5-1 to TRBJ2-7; D tentatively reads TRBD1 or TRBD2 (6 bases each). The length of the CDR3 is 16 residues. Trimming cost V 1 base and J 2 bases, with 16 bases left between them. Looked up from germline, CDR1 is SGHRS and CDR2 is YFSETQ. CDR3 loop: CASSLKGGNSPYEQYF. The CDR3 bases are TGCGCCAGCAGCTTGAAGGGGGGTAACTCTCCCTACGAGCAGTACTTC.

The chain joins TRBV7-8 to TRBJ2-7, with D possibly matching TRBD2 (5 bases). Germline loops: CDR1 SGHVS, CDR2 FQNEAQ. Trimming removed 8 bases from V and 0 bases from J, with 8 bases in between. The CDR3 is made up of 12 amino acids. CDR3 DNA sequence: TGTGCCAGCCGGGCGGGCTCCTACGAGCAGTACTTC. Its translation: CASRAGSYEQYF.

CDR3 in DNA: TGTGCCAGCAGCTTGGATGGGACATTGGTGCCCGAAGCTTTCTTT. Its translation: CASSLDGTLVPEAFF. This sequence joins TRBV7-8 and TRBJ1-1, with a weak D call TRBD1 (6 bases). The CDR3 is made up of 15 amino acids. With 3 bases removed from V and 8 bases from J, the gap between germline ends came to 19 bases. Looked up from germline, CDR1 is SGHVS and CDR2 is FQNEAQ.

V and J are TRBV6-1 and TRBJ1-6; 11 nucleotides align to TRBD1. The J segment lost 8 bases and the V segment lost 6 bases, leaving 6 bases of the junction unmatched. CDR1 and CDR2 from the germline V gene are MNHNS and SASEGT. This CDR3 has 15 residues. DNA of the CDR3: TGTGCCAGCAGCGTAATGGGACAGGGGGATTCACCCCTCCACTTT. It is translated as CASSVMGQGDSPLHF.